This T cell receptor (beta chain) was sequenced during a study of early T cells in non-severe SARS-CoV-2 infection. This clonotype was seen ten or more times. CDR1 and CDR2 (germline): MDHEN, SYDVKM. There are 12 residues in the CDR3. V was shortened by 5 bases and J by 5 bases, with 9 bases between the two germline ends. TCRdb reprocessed the 5' RACE reads with MiXCR, giving one entry per CDR3 protein. The sample lists approximately 35,000 distinct CDR3 sequences, under 6% occurring once. Sequenced material: whole blood. The sequence was obtained from an adult who was a healthcare worker with PCR-confirmed SARS-CoV-2 infection or an uninfected control (not recorded which). The chain is built from TRBV28 and TRBJ1-2; D gene unclear. CDR3 in DNA: TGTGCCAGCAGTCCCCGACAATATGGCTACACCTTC. Translated, it gives CASSPRQYGYTF.